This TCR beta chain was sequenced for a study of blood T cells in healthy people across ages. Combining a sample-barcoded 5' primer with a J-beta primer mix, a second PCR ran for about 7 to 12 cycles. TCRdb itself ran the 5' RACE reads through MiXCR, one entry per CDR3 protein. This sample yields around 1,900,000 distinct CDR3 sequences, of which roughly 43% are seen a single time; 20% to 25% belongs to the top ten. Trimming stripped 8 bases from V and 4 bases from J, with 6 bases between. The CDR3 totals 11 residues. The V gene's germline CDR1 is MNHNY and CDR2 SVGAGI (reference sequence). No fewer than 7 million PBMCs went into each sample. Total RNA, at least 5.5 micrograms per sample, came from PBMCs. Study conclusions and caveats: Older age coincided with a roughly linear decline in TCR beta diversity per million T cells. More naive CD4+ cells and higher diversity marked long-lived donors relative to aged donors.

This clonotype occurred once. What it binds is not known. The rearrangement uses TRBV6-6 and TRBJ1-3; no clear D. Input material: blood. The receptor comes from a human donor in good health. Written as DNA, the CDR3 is TGTGCCAGCTTGCGAGGAAACACCATATATTTT. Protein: CASLRGNTIYF.